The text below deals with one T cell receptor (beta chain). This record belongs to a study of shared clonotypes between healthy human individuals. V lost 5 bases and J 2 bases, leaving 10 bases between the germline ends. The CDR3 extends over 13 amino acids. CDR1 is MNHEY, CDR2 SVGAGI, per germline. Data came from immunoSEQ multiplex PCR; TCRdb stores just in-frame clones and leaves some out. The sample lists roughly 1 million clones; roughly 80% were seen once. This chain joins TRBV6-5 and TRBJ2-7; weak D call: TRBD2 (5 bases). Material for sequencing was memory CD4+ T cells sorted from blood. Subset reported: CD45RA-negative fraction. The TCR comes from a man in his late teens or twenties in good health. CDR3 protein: CASSREITYEQYF. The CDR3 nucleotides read TGTGCCAGCAGTCGGGAAATAACCTACGAGCAGTACTTC.